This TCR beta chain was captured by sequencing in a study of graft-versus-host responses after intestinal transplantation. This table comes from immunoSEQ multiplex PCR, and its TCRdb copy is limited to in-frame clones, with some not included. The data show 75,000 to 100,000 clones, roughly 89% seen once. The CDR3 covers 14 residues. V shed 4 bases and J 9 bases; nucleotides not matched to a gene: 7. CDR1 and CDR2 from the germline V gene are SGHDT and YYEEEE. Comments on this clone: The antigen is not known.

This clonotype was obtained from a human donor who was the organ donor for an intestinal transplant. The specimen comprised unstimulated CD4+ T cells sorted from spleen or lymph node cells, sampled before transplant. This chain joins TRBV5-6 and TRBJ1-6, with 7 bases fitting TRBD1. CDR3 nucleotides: TGTGCCAGCAGCCCCGGACAGGAGTTTTCACCCCTCCACTTT. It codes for CASSPGQEFSPLHF.